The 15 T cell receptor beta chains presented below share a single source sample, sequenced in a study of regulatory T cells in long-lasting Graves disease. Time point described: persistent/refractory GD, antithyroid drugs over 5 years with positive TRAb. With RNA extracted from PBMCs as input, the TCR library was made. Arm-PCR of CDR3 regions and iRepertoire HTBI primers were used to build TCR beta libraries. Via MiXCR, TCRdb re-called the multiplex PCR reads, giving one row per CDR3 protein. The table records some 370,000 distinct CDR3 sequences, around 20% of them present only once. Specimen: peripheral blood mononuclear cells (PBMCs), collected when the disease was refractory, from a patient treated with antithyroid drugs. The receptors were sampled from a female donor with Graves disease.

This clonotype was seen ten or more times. CDR3 loop: CASSLTTGGTNEKLFF. The CDR3 DNA sequence: TGTGCCAGCAGCTTAACAACAGGGGGTACTAATGAAAAACTGTTTTTT. The rearrangement uses TRBV11-2 and TRBJ1-4, with TRBD1 identical over 8 bases. Per germline, CDR1 SGHAT and CDR2 FQNNGV. Trimming removed 2 bases from V and 2 bases from J; junction bases left unmatched: 4. This CDR3 is 16 amino acids long.

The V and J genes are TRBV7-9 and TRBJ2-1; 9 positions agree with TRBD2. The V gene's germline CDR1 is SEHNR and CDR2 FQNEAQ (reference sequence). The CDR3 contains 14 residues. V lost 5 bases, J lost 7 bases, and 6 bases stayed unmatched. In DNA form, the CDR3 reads TGTGCCAGCAGCCAAGGGACTAGCCGAAATGAGCAGTTCTTC. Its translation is CASSQGTSRNEQFF.

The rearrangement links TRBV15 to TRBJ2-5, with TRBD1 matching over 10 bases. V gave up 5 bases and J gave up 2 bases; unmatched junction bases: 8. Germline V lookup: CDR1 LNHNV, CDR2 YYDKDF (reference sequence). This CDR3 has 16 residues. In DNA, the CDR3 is TGTGCCACCAGCCCGCGGACAGGGGGACGTCAAGAGACCCAGTACTTC. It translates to CATSPRTGGRQETQYF.

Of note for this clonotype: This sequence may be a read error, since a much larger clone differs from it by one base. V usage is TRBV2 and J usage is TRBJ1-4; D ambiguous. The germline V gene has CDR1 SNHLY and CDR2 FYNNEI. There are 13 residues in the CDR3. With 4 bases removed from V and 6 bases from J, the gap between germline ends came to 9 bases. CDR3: CASSAGNHEKLFF. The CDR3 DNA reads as TGTGCCAGCAGTGCGGGGAACCATGAAAAACTGTTTTTT.

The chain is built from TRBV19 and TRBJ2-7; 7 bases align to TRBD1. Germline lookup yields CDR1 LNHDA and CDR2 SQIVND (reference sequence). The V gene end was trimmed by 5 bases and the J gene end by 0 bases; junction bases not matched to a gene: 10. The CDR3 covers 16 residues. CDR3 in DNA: TGTGCCAGTAGTGAAAGACCGGGACAGACCTCCTACGAGCAGTACTTC. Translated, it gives CASSERPGQTSYEQYF.

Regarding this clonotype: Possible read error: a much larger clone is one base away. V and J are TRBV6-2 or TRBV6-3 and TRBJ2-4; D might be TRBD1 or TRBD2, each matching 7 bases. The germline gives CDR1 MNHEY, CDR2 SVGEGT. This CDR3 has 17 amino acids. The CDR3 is CASRPSGGEIAKNIHYF. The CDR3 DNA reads TGTGCCAGCAGACCTTCAGGGGGGGAAATAGCCAAAAACATTCATTACTTC.

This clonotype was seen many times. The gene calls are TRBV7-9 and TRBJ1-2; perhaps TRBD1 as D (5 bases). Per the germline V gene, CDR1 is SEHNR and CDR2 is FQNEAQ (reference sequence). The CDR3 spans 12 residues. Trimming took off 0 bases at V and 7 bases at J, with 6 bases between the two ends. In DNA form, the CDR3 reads TGTGCCAGCAGCTTAGCAGACAGTGGCTACACCTTC. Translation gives CASSLADSGYTF.

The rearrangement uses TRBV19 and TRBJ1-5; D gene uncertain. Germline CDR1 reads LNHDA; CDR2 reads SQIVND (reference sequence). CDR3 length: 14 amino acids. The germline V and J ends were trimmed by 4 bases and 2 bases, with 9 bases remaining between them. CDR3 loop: CASSNGDGNQPQHF. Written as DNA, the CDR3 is TGTGCCAGTAGTAACGGTGATGGCAATCAGCCCCAGCATTTT.

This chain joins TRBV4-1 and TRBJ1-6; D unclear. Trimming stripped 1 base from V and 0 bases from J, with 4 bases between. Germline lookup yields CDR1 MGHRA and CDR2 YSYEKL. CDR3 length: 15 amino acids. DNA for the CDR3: TGCGCCAGCAGCCAAGGGATCTCCTATAATTCACCCCTCCACTTT. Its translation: CASSQGISYNSPLHF.

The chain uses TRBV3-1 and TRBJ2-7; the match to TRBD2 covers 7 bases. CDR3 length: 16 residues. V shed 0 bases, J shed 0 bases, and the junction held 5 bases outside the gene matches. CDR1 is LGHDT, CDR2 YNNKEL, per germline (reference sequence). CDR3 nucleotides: TGTGCCAGCAGCCAAGACCCGGGACTATCCTCCTACGAGCAGTACTTC. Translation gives CASSQDPGLSSYEQYF.

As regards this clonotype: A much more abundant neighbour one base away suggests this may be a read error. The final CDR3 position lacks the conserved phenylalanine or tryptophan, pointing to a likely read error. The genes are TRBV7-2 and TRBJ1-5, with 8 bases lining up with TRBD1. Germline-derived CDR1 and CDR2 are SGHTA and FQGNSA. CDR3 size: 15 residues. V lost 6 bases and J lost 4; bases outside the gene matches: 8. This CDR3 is CASRDGQGLNQPQHS. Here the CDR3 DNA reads TGTGCCAGCAGGGACGGACAGGGCCTAAATCAGCCCCAGCATTCT.

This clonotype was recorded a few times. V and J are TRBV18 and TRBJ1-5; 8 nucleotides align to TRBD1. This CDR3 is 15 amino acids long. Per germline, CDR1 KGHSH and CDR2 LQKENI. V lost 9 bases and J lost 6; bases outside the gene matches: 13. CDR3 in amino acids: CASRANQGAGQPQHF. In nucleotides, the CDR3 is TGTGCCAGTAGGGCCAACCAGGGGGCCGGTCAGCCCCAGCATTTT. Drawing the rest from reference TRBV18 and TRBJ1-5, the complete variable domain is NAGVMQNPRHLVRRRGQEARLRCSPMKGHSHVYWYRQLPEEGLKFMVYLQKENIIDESGMPKERFSAEFPKEGPSILRIQQVVRGDSAAYFCASRANQGAGQPQHFGDGTRLSIL.

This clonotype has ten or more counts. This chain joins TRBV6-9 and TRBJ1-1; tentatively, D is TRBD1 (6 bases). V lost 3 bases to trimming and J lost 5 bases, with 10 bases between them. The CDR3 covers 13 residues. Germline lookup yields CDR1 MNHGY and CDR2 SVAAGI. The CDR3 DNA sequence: TGTGCCAGCAGTTACAACAGGGTAACTGAAGCTTTCTTT. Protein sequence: CASSYNRVTEAFF.

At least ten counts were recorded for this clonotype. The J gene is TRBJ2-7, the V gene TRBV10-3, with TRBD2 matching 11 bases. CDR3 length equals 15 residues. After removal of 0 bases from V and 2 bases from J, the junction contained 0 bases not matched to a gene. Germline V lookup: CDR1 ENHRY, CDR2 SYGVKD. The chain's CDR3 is CAISESSGRAYEQYF. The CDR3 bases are TGTGCCATCAGTGAGTCTAGCGGGAGGGCCTACGAGCAGTACTTC.

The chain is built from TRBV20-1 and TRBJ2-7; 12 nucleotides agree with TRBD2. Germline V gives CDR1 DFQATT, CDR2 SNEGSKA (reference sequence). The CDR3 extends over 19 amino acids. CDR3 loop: CSPAGVRVGLAGNWYEQYF. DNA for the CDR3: TGCAGCCCGGCGGGGGTGAGGGTAGGACTAGCGGGAAATTGGTACGAGCAGTACTTC.